Shown below are 29 T cell receptor beta chains from a single sample sequenced in a study of T cells after yellow fever vaccination. MiXCR was run by TCRdb on the 5' RACE reads, yielding one entry per CDR3 protein. Here the sample spans fewer than 350,000 distinct CDR3 sequences, 3.5% to 4.5% being singletons. Sequenced material: PBMCs, taken 15 days after the yellow fever booster vaccination. The receptors here all came from a young man who received the YFV17D yellow fever vaccine.

A few counts support this clonotype. The gene calls are TRBV7-3 and TRBJ2-1; 9 bases are a match to TRBD2. The CDR3 sequence is 15 residues long. CDR1 is SGHTA and CDR2 is FQGTGA in the germline V gene. Trimming at V came to 2 bases and at J to 10 bases, leaving 9 bases not matched to a gene. CDR3 sequence: CASSLLGGGAKEQFF. The CDR3 DNA is TGTGCCAGCAGCTTATTAGGCGGGGGGGCGAAGGAGCAGTTCTTC.

This clonotype was recorded many times. This chain uses TRBV4-3 with TRBJ1-6, with 9 positions matching TRBD1. V gave up 5 bases and J gave up 9 bases; unmatched junction bases: 11. The CDR3 totals 16 residues. Germline V lookup: CDR1 LGHNA, CDR2 YSLEER. Here the CDR3 DNA reads TGCGCCAGCAGCTCAGCATTCCCGGGACAGGGTTCACCCCTCCACTTT. It is translated as CASSSAFPGQGSPLHF.

The table lists this clonotype with many counts. This chain links TRBV5-1 with TRBJ1-2, with D perhaps TRBD1 (5 bases). The CDR3 is 13 residues long. Germline V gene lookup returns CDR1 SGHRS and CDR2 YFSETQ. V was cut by 4 bases and J by 5 bases, with 12 bases left in between. The CDR3 DNA reads as TGCGCCAGCAGCCTACAGGATTCGTATGGCTACACCTTC. As protein: CASSLQDSYGYTF.

This clonotype was detected many times. V and J are TRBV2 and TRBJ2-1; tentative D call: TRBD2 (5 bases). Germline V gene lookup returns CDR1 SNHLY and CDR2 FYNNEI. V was trimmed by 3 bases and J by 8 bases, leaving 11 bases between them. The CDR3 has 13 amino acids. The CDR3 reads CASSDDREYEQFF. As DNA, the CDR3 is TGTGCCAGCAGTGATGATAGGGAGTATGAGCAGTTCTTC.

This clonotype was counted ten times or more. This sequence joins TRBV7-9 and TRBJ2-7; possibly TRBD1 for D (5 bases). V dropped 5 bases and J dropped 2 bases, with 13 bases sitting between them. The CDR3 spans 14 residues. The V gene's germline CDR1 is SEHNR and CDR2 FQNEAQ (reference sequence). The CDR3 region is CASSPTQGTYEQYF. CDR3 DNA: TGTGCCAGCAGCCCAACCCAGGGCACCTACGAGCAGTACTTC.

This clonotype was recorded at least ten times. The chain combines TRBV5-1 with TRBJ2-2; weak D call: TRBD2 (6 bases). V dropped 4 bases and J dropped 1 base, with 14 bases sitting between them. The length of the CDR3 is 16 residues. Germline V CDR1 and CDR2: SGHRS, YFSETQ. The CDR3 is CASSRFHSGNTGELFF. As DNA, the CDR3 is TGCGCCAGCAGCCGGTTTCATAGCGGGAACACCGGGGAGCTGTTTTTT.

This clonotype appeared many times. The chain carries TRBV29-1 and TRBJ2-3; weak D call: TRBD2 (7 bases). The CDR3 runs to 14 residues. V was clipped by 1 base and J by 2 bases, with 10 bases between them. The germline gives CDR1 SQVTM, CDR2 ANQGSEA. The DNA for the CDR3 is TGCAGCGTTGAAGGGGGGGGCTTCACAGATACGCAGTATTTT. As protein: CSVEGGGFTDTQYF.

The V call is TRBV4-3, the J call TRBJ2-3, with 13 nucleotides matching TRBD2. V shed 2 bases, J shed 7 bases, and the junction held 12 bases outside the gene matches. Germline loops: CDR1 LGHNA, CDR2 YSLEER. The CDR3 contains 18 residues. The DNA of the CDR3 is TGCGCCAGCAGCCAAACTGGACTTAGACTAGCGGGGGGTAATACGCAGTATTTT. As protein: CASSQTGLRLAGGNTQYF.

The genes are TRBV5-1 and TRBJ1-3; D gene uncertain. The V gene's germline CDR1 is SGHRS and CDR2 YFSETQ. CDR3 length equals 15 residues. The V and J ends lost 3 bases and 2 bases respectively, with 12 bases between them. The CDR3 DNA sequence: TGCGCCAGCAGCTGGAAGGGAGATGCTGGAAACACCATATATTTT. The encoded protein is CASSWKGDAGNTIYF.

This clonotype has a count of ten or more. The rearrangement joins TRBV4-1 to TRBJ2-5; possibly TRBD1 or TRBD2 for D (5 bases each). CDR3 size: 15 residues. The V and J ends lost 3 bases and 4 bases respectively, with 15 bases between them. Germline V CDR1 and CDR2: MGHRA, YSYEKL. In DNA form, the CDR3 reads TGCGCCAGCAGCCACCGGGACGGATCCTCAGAGACCCAGTACTTC. Residues: CASSHRDGSSETQYF.

In its sample, this clonotype was seen a few times. The chain recombines TRBV12-3 or TRBV12-4 with TRBJ1-2; D remains unclear. The V and J ends lost 6 bases and 0 bases respectively, with 8 bases between them. The CDR3 extends over 13 amino acids. DNA for the CDR3: TGTGCCAGCAGACCGGGATCTAACTATGGCTACACCTTC. Amino acids: CASRPGSNYGYTF.

This clonotype was recorded at least ten times. The rearrangement links TRBV7-2 to TRBJ2-7; perhaps TRBD1 as D (5 bases). The germline gives CDR1 SGHTA, CDR2 FQGNSA. This CDR3 is built from 13 residues. The germline V and J ends were trimmed by 1 base and 5 bases, with 9 bases remaining between them. The CDR3 region is CASSLVGRDEQYF. As DNA, the CDR3 is TGTGCCAGCAGCTTAGTGGGCAGGGACGAGCAGTACTTC.

This clonotype was seen ten or more times. The chain combines TRBV7-2 with TRBJ2-5, with 7 positions matching TRBD1. The CDR3 is 13 residues long. The germline V gene has CDR1 SGHTA and CDR2 FQGNSA. Unmatched junction bases numbered 4, after V lost 4 bases and J lost 5 bases. The CDR3 reads CASSWDSTETQYF. The CDR3 DNA sequence: TGTGCCAGCAGCTGGGACAGTACGGAGACCCAGTACTTC.

The genes are TRBV6-1 and TRBJ2-5; 8 nucleotides align to TRBD1. The CDR3 covers 13 residues. After removal of 6 bases from V and 2 bases from J, the junction contained 2 bases not matched to a gene. Germline values: CDR1 MNHNS, CDR2 SASEGT. CDR3 sequence reads: CASRRTGQETQYF. CDR3 in DNA: TGTGCCAGCAGAAGGACAGGGCAAGAGACCCAGTACTTC.

This clonotype was seen at least ten times. V gene TRBV10-3 combines with J gene TRBJ2-7; D is possibly TRBD1 or TRBD2 (6 bases each). The germline gives CDR1 ENHRY, CDR2 SYGVKD. Trimming cost V 10 bases and J 8 bases, with 21 bases left between them. This CDR3 comprises 13 residues. This CDR3 reads CATRAAGDLKQYV. The CDR3 DNA reads TGTGCCACCCGGGCCGCAGGGGACTTGAAGCAGTACGTC.

This clonotype was seen ten or more times. The chain is built from TRBV10-3 and TRBJ2-5; D uncertain. The CDR3 is made up of 13 amino acids. The germline V and J ends were trimmed by 3 bases and 1 base, with 6 bases remaining between them. Germline loops: CDR1 ENHRY, CDR2 SYGVKD. The CDR3 sequence is CAISDGLQETQYF. Here the CDR3 DNA reads TGTGCCATCAGTGATGGCCTCCAAGAGACCCAGTACTTC.

This rearrangement joins TRBV5-1 to TRBJ2-7; D gene ambiguous. With 1 base removed from V and 6 bases from J, the gap between germline ends came to 5 bases. The CDR3 contains 11 residues. Looked up from germline, CDR1 is SGHRS and CDR2 is YFSETQ. The CDR3 loop reads CASSLRVEQYV. The CDR3 DNA is TGCGCCAGCAGCTTGCGCGTCGAGCAGTACGTC.

Many counts were recorded for this clonotype. For the CDR3, the DNA is TGTGCCAGCAGCTTCTGGCCCGGCCACGAGCAGTACGTC. It translates to CASSFWPGHEQYV. The rearrangement joins TRBV7-2 to TRBJ2-7; no definite D call. The germline gives CDR1 SGHTA, CDR2 FQGNSA. This CDR3 region has 13 residues. Deletions cut 3 bases from V and 5 bases from J, with 11 bases between.

This clonotype showed up many times. V and J are TRBV7-2 and TRBJ1-6; tentative D call: TRBD1 (5 bases). The germline V gene encodes CDR1 SGHTA and CDR2 FQGNSA. V lost 5 bases and J lost 9, with 8 bases in between. CDR3 length equals 12 residues. The chain's CDR3 is CASSHDSSPLHF. CDR3 sequence (DNA): TGTGCCAGCAGCCATGACAGTTCACCCCTCCACTTT.

This clonotype was detected many times. The chain joins TRBV5-1 to TRBJ2-1; D gene unclear. The germline V gene has CDR1 SGHRS and CDR2 YFSETQ. Trimming left V 2 bases short and J 8 bases short, with 14 bases between. CDR3 size: 14 residues. The CDR3 sequence is CASSLGRPDDEQFF. For the CDR3, the DNA is TGCGCCAGCAGCTTAGGACGGCCTGACGATGAGCAGTTCTTC.

This clonotype was seen only a few times. The chain combines TRBV4-3 with TRBJ1-2; the match to TRBD1 covers 7 bases. V lost 1 base to trimming and J lost 5 bases; unmatched junction nucleotides: 13. Germline lookup yields CDR1 LGHNA and CDR2 YSLEER. This CDR3 has 17 residues. Here the CDR3 DNA reads TGCGCCAGCAGCCAAGCCCTAACCGACAGGGCTCCTTATGGCTACACCTTC. This codes for CASSQALTDRAPYGYTF.

Many counts were recorded for this clonotype. CDR3 coding DNA: TGCAGTGCTACCGCCCCGGACAGGACCTACGAGCAGTACTTC. It encodes CSATAPDRTYEQYF. The chain joins TRBV20-1 to TRBJ2-7, with TRBD1 matching 7 bases. The trim removed 4 bases at V and 2 bases at J, leaving 8 bases unmatched. The CDR3 covers 14 residues. Per the germline V gene, CDR1 is DFQATT and CDR2 is SNEGSKA (reference sequence).

The genes are TRBV10-2 and TRBJ1-2; D not certain. This CDR3 has 12 amino acids. The V gene lost 3 bases and the J gene lost 5 bases, with 7 bases spanning the gap. Germline loops: CDR1 WSHSY, CDR2 SAAADI. CDR3 sequence: CASSDSVYGYTF. CDR3 in DNA: TGCGCCAGCAGTGATAGTGTATATGGCTACACCTTC.

This clonotype was observed a few times. The V call is TRBV7-9, the J call TRBJ2-7; D gene uncertain. CDR1 is SEHNR and CDR2 is FQNEAQ in the germline V gene (reference sequence). CDR3 size: 13 residues. The V end lost 2 bases, the J end lost 3 bases, and 8 bases lay between the germline ends. CDR3 nucleotides: TGTGCCAGCAGCTTATTCTGGGGCTACGAGCAGTACTTC. Its translation: CASSLFWGYEQYF.

This clonotype has just a few counts. The chain joins TRBV27 to TRBJ1-1; 7 nucleotides agree with TRBD1. Germline CDR1 reads MNHEY; CDR2 reads SMNVEV (reference sequence). The V gene end was trimmed by 6 bases and the J gene end by 0 bases; junction bases not matched to a gene: 7. The CDR3 sequence is 15 residues long. CDR3 sequence (DNA): TGTGCCAGCAGACCGGGACAGATGATGAACACTGAAGCTTTCTTT. It is translated as CASRPGQMMNTEAFF.

DNA of the CDR3: TGTGCCAGCAGCGAAAATCCGGGACGGGGGAGGAACACTGAAGCTTTCTTT. Amino acids: CASSENPGRGRNTEAFF. This chain uses TRBV7-9 with TRBJ1-1; TRBD1 is a possible D gene (5 bases). The V gene lost 5 bases and the J gene lost 1 base, with 20 bases spanning the gap. The CDR3 is made up of 17 amino acids. Germline V gives CDR1 SEHNR, CDR2 FQNEAQ (reference sequence). The full variable domain, with the rest looked up from reference TRBV7-9 and TRBJ1-1, is DTGVSQNPRHKITKRGQNVTFRCDPISEHNRLYWYRQTLGQGPEFLTYFQNEAQLEKSRLLSDRFSAERPKGSFSTLEIQRTEQGDSAMYLCASSENPGRGRNTEAFFGQGTRLTVV.

The genes are TRBV12-3 or TRBV12-4 and TRBJ2-1; 12 nucleotides match TRBD1. The ends lost 5 bases at V and 8 bases at J; junction bases unmatched: 13. The CDR3 is 17 amino acids. Here the CDR3 DNA reads TGTGCCAGCAGTCATTCGCCCGGGACAGGGGGCAGGGATGAGCAGTTCTTC. This encodes CASSHSPGTGGRDEQFF.

V gene TRBV11-1 combines with J gene TRBJ2-5, with 12 bases that match TRBD1. After removal of 5 bases from V and 1 base from J, the junction contained 2 bases not matched to a gene. This CDR3 has 15 residues. Germline values: CDR1 SGHAT, CDR2 FQDESV (reference sequence). In DNA form, the CDR3 reads TGTGCCAGCAGCCGGGGACAGGGGGCCCAAGAGACCCAGTACTTC. This gives the protein CASSRGQGAQETQYF.

This clonotype was counted only a few times. The chain couples TRBV5-1 to TRBJ1-4; D might be TRBD1 (5 bases). With 3 bases removed from V and 4 bases from J, the gap between germline ends came to 16 bases. Germline assignment: CDR1 SGHRS and CDR2 YFSETQ. The CDR3 covers 16 residues. The CDR3 spells CASSYDQGPVNEKLFF. The CDR3 DNA sequence: TGCGCCAGCAGCTACGACCAGGGACCAGTTAATGAAAAACTGTTTTTT.